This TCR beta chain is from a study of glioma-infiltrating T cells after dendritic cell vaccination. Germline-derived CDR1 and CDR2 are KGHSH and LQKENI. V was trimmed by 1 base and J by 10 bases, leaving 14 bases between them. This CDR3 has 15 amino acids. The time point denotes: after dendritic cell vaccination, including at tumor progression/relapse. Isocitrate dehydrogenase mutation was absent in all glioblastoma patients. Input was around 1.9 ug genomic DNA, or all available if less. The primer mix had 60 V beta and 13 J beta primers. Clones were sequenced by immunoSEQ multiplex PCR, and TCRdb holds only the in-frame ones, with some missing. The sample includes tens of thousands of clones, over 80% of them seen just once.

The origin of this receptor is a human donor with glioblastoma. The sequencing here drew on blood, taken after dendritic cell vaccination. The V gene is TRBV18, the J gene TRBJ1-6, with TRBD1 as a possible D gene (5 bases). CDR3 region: CASSPQGGEGSPLHF. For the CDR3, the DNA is TGTGCCAGCTCACCACAAGGAGGGGAAGGATCACCCCTCCACTTT. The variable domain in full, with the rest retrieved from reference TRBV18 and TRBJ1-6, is NAGVMQNPRHLVRRRGQEARLRCSPMKGHSHVYWYRQLPEEGLKFMVYLQKENIIDESGMPKERFSAEFPKEGPSILRIQQVVRGDSAAYFCASSPQGGEGSPLHFGNGTRLTVT.